The next 27 T cell receptor beta chains were all read from a single sample in a study of T-cell memory formation after mild COVID-19. One entry per CDR3 protein results from TCRdb running MiXCR on the 5' RACE reads. Of 400,000 or so distinct CDR3 sequences detected, around 20% appear once; the ten largest clones hold roughly 8.4%. The sample consisted of PBMCs or a T cell subset sorted from them (not recorded which). The receptors here all came from an adult woman who had mild COVID-19 (a few samples of this study predate the infection). Cell type and time point are not known.

This clonotype was observed a handful of times. The V call is TRBV20-1, the J call TRBJ1-6; possible D gene TRBD1, 6 bases. The V end lost 3 bases, the J end lost 10 bases, and 13 bases lay between the germline ends. From germline, CDR1 is DFQATT and CDR2 SNEGSKA (reference sequence). This CDR3 is built from 13 residues. The CDR3 is CSARETGLSPLHF. CDR3 in DNA: TGCAGTGCTAGGGAAACAGGGTTATCACCCCTCCACTTT.

The genes are TRBV20-1 and TRBJ2-1; tentative D call: TRBD2 (6 bases). The CDR3 runs 16 residues. With 3 bases removed from V and 7 bases from J, the gap between germline ends came to 22 bases. CDR1 is DFQATT and CDR2 is SNEGSKA in the germline V gene (reference sequence). CDR3 sequence reads: CSARVGKPGLSNEQFF. The CDR3 coding sequence is TGCAGTGCTAGGGTCGGAAAGCCGGGACTCTCAAATGAGCAGTTCTTC.

This clonotype was observed a few times. This chain joins TRBV4-1 and TRBJ1-1, with a weak D call TRBD1 (5 bases). Germline CDR1 is MGHRA and CDR2 is YSYEKL. The length of the CDR3 is 14 residues. Deletions cut 3 bases from V and 1 base from J, with 9 bases between. This chain's CDR3 is CASSQVTGNTEAFF. CDR3 coding DNA: TGCGCCAGCAGCCAGGTTACAGGGAACACTGAAGCTTTCTTT.

This clonotype has just a few counts. The rearrangement links TRBV15 to TRBJ1-1, with D possibly being TRBD1 (5 bases). Per the germline V gene, CDR1 is LNHNV and CDR2 is YYDKDF (reference sequence). CDR3 size: 14 residues. V shed 0 bases and J shed 10 bases, with 15 bases lying between them. The CDR3 spells CATSRDKVTVGAFF. The CDR3 bases are TGTGCCACCAGCAGAGACAAGGTGACAGTCGGAGCTTTCTTT.

CDR3 nucleotides: TGTGCCATCAGTGAGTTTCAGGGCCGAGGAGGGGATGGCTACACCTTC. Its protein product is CAISEFQGRGGDGYTF. The rearrangement links TRBV10-3 to TRBJ1-2, with D possibly being TRBD1 (5 bases). CDR1 and CDR2 (germline): ENHRY, SYGVKD. CDR3 size: 16 residues. V was clipped by 1 base and J by 6 bases, with 18 bases between them.

This clonotype showed up just a few times. The rearrangement uses TRBV6-5 and TRBJ2-1; TRBD1 aligns across 10 bases. The J segment lost 2 bases and the V segment lost 6 bases, leaving 4 bases of the junction unmatched. Germline assignment: CDR1 MNHEY and CDR2 SVGAGI. The CDR3 spans 15 residues. For the CDR3, the DNA is TGTGCCAGCAGACCCGGACAGGGGGCCTACAATGAGCAGTTCTTC. Encoded protein: CASRPGQGAYNEQFF.

Only a few counts were recorded for this clonotype. V usage is TRBV24-1 and J usage is TRBJ2-3, with D maybe TRBD1 (5 bases). The germline V gene encodes CDR1 KGHDR and CDR2 SFDVKD. V lost 4 bases to trimming and J lost 2 bases, with 12 bases between them. This CDR3 is 15 amino acids long. Here the CDR3 DNA reads TGTGCCACCAGTGACCGCGGACACGACACAGATACGCAGTATTTT. Encoded protein: CATSDRGHDTDTQYF.

A note on this clonotype: Its ends do not fully match the called genes, so a read error is possible. The V and J genes are TRBV29-1 and TRBJ2-7, with 7 bases aligning to TRBD1. The CDR3 is 12 residues long. In germline, CDR1 is SQVTM, CDR2 ANQGSEA. In nucleotides, the CDR3 is TGCAGCGTTGAAGAACCACGGGACAGCCAGGTCTTC. It translates to CSVEEPRDSQVF.

This clonotype turned up a few times. The J gene is TRBJ2-1, the V gene TRBV6-5; possibly TRBD2 for D (7 bases). Germline CDR1 MNHEY, CDR2 SVGAGI. Between the trimmed V and J ends, which lost 4 bases and 8 bases, there was a span of 18 bases. The CDR3 has 15 amino acids. CDR3 region: CASSLGGAGRYEQFF. In DNA, the CDR3 is TGTGCCAGCAGTTTAGGGGGGGCTGGGAGGTATGAGCAGTTCTTC.

This clonotype occurred a few times. The chain carries TRBV5-1 and TRBJ1-1, with a possible D match to TRBD1 (5 bases). Germline V CDR1 and CDR2: SGHRS, YFSETQ. The germline V and J ends were trimmed by 6 bases and 0 bases, with 9 bases remaining between them. This CDR3 region has 13 residues. The CDR3: CASTGRMNTEAFF. The CDR3 DNA sequence: TGCGCCAGCACGGGGCGGATGAACACTGAAGCTTTCTTT.

The CDR3 loop reads CASSLFAGENLDGYTF. CDR3 nucleotide sequence: TGCGCCAGCAGCTTGTTTGCCGGGGAAAACTTGGATGGCTACACCTTC. The V call is TRBV5-1, the J call TRBJ1-2; D gene unclear. CDR3 length: 16 amino acids. The germline CDR1 and CDR2 sequences are SGHRS and YFSETQ. V lost 1 base to trimming and J lost 6 bases, with 19 bases between them. The complete variable domain, with remaining parts taken from reference TRBV5-1 and TRBJ1-2, reads KAGVTQTPRYLIKTRGQQVTLSCSPISGHRSVSWYQQTPGQGLQFLFEYFSETQRNKGNFPGRFSGRQFSNSRSEMNVSTLELGDSALYLCASSLFAGENLDGYTFGSGTRLTVV.

The gene calls are TRBV5-1 and TRBJ1-6, with TRBD1 identical over 7 bases. J lost 9 bases, V lost 3 bases, and 12 bases had no gene match. CDR3 length: 16 residues. Per germline, CDR1 SGHRS and CDR2 YFSETQ. CDR3 sequence reads: CASSSQPQGGGSPLHF. The CDR3 nucleotides are TGCGCCAGCAGCTCCCAGCCTCAGGGGGGTGGTTCACCCCTCCACTTT.

The V gene is TRBV4-1, the J gene TRBJ2-3; D is perhaps TRBD2 (5 bases). This CDR3 is 15 amino acids long. Per the germline V gene, CDR1 is MGHRA and CDR2 is YSYEKL. Between the trimmed V and J ends, which lost 0 bases and 0 bases, there was a span of 7 bases. CDR3 residues: CASSQERTSTDTQYF. In DNA, the CDR3 is TGCGCCAGCAGCCAAGAGCGGACTAGCACAGATACGCAGTATTTT.

In its sample, this clonotype was seen many times. The V call is TRBV9, the J call TRBJ2-1; TRBD2 matches at 12 bases. Trimming cost V 0 bases and J 8 bases; bases outside gene matches: 9. This CDR3 region has 17 residues. Germline CDR1 and CDR2: SGDLS and YYNGEE. The CDR3 here is CASSVGPSGRAGDEQFF. The CDR3 nucleotides read TGTGCCAGCAGCGTAGGGCCTAGCGGGAGGGCCGGGGATGAGCAGTTCTTC.

This sequence joins TRBV29-1 and TRBJ1-2; D is uncertain. Trimming removed 8 bases from V and 4 bases from J, with 14 bases in between. The CDR3 runs to 12 residues. CDR1 SQVTM and CDR2 ANQGSEA come from the germline V gene. CDR3 protein: CSSFQRGYGYTF. The CDR3 nucleotides read TGCAGCTCATTCCAACGGGGCTATGGCTACACCTTC.

As to this clonotype: This may stem from a read error, because a much larger clone lies one nucleotide away. The rearrangement links TRBV5-6 to TRBJ2-1, with D possibly matching TRBD1 (5 bases). Germline CDR1 reads SGHDT; CDR2 reads YYEEEE. The CDR3 runs to 18 residues. CDR3: CASSSFRSQAYSYNKQFF. The CDR3 DNA follows: TGTGCCAGCAGCTCGTTTCGCTCACAGGCCTACTCCTACAATAAGCAGTTCTTC. Complete variable domain (other parts from reference TRBV5-6 and TRBJ2-1): DAGVTQSPTHLIKTRGQQVTLRCSPKSGHDTVSWYQQALGQGPQFIFQYYEEEERQRGNFPDRFSGHQFPNYSSELNVNALLLGDSALYLCASSSFRSQAYSYNKQFFGPGTRLTVL.

This clonotype was found a few times. V is TRBV6-2 or TRBV6-3 and J is TRBJ2-1; 7 nucleotides agree with TRBD2. Germline V gives CDR1 MNHEY, CDR2 SVGEGT. V gave up 7 bases and J gave up 8 bases; unmatched junction bases: 14. This CDR3 has 15 amino acids. The CDR3 is CASTTTSERFDEQFF. The CDR3 region has the DNA TGTGCCAGCACTACCACTAGCGAACGGTTCGATGAGCAGTTCTTC.

J is TRBJ2-7 and V is TRBV3-1, with unresolved D. The germline V gene encodes CDR1 LGHDT and CDR2 YNNKEL (reference sequence). The CDR3 consists of 14 residues. V lost 0 bases and J lost 7, with 13 bases in between. CDR3 residues: CASSQDGRTGEQYF. The CDR3 nucleotides are TGTGCCAGCAGCCAAGATGGCCGAACTGGAGAGCAGTACTTC.

This clonotype turned up a few times. The chain employs TRBV2 and TRBJ2-4; 13 nucleotides line up with TRBD2. The CDR3 is made up of 15 amino acids. From germline, CDR1 is SNHLY and CDR2 FYNNEI. After removal of 6 bases from V and 4 bases from J, the junction contained 3 bases not matched to a gene. Here the CDR3 reads CASRWTSGGKNIQYF. As DNA, the CDR3 is TGTGCCAGCAGATGGACTAGCGGGGGAAAAAACATTCAGTACTTC.

This clonotype was seen only a few times. This chain links TRBV5-1 with TRBJ2-2; D possibly corresponds to TRBD2 (6 bases). The V and J ends lost 3 bases and 0 bases respectively, with 18 bases between them. The CDR3 consists of 18 residues. Germline CDR1 reads SGHRS; CDR2 reads YFSETQ. The CDR3 protein is CASSYFPTGLTNTGELFF. CDR3 DNA sequence: TGCGCCAGCAGCTATTTCCCCACGGGACTGACGAACACCGGGGAGCTGTTTTTT.

The J gene is TRBJ1-2, the V gene TRBV14; D is unclear. This CDR3 has 16 amino acids. V lost 2 bases, J lost 4 bases, and 17 bases lay in between. CDR1 and CDR2 (germline): SGHDN, FVKESK. The CDR3 DNA follows: TGTGCCAGCAGCCAATATGCGGGAACTACTACCTATGGCTACACCTTC. Translated, it gives CASSQYAGTTTYGYTF.

This clonotype was seen only once. This rearrangement joins TRBV7-6 to TRBJ1-2; possibly TRBD1 for D (6 bases). The CDR3 sequence is 15 residues long. Per the germline V gene, CDR1 is SGHVS and CDR2 is FNYEAQ. Trimming pared 3 bases from V and 1 base from J, leaving 12 bases between. This chain's CDR3 is CASSFNPGDNYGYTF. In nucleotides, the CDR3 is TGTGCCAGCAGCTTTAATCCAGGGGATAACTATGGCTACACCTTC.

The gene calls are TRBV4-1 and TRBJ1-2; D remains unclear. Trimming took off 0 bases at V and 3 bases at J, with 5 bases between the two ends. CDR3 size: 13 residues. The V gene's germline CDR1 is MGHRA and CDR2 YSYEKL. The CDR3 protein is CASSQDSYYGYTF. CDR3 in DNA: TGCGCCAGCAGCCAAGACAGTTACTATGGCTACACCTTC.

The chain joins TRBV3-1 to TRBJ2-2; 7 bases are a match to TRBD1. The CDR3 is 15 residues long. After removal of 6 bases from V and 1 base from J, the junction contained 5 bases not matched to a gene. In germline, CDR1 is LGHDT, CDR2 YNNKEL (reference sequence). In nucleotides, the CDR3 is TGTGCCAGCAGGCACAGGACAGGGAACACCGGGGAGCTGTTTTTT. It codes for CASRHRTGNTGELFF. The entire variable domain, with the rest obtained from reference TRBV3-1 and TRBJ2-2, is as follows: DTAVSQTPKYLVTQMGNDKSIKCEQNLGHDTMYWYKQDSKKFLKIMFSYNNKELIINETVPNRFSPKSPDKAHLNLHINSLELGDSAVYFCASRHRTGNTGELFFGEGSRLTVL.

The chain joins TRBV4-3 to TRBJ2-3; D is unclear. Germline assignment: CDR1 LGHNA and CDR2 YSLEER. The CDR3 runs to 14 residues. V lost 4 bases and J lost 5, with 13 bases in between. CDR3 coding DNA: TGCGCCAGCAGCCGCGAGAGACTGGAAGATACGCAGTATTTT. Protein product: CASSRERLEDTQYF.

This rearrangement joins TRBV29-1 to TRBJ2-5; TRBD2 agrees at 16 bases. The germline V gene has CDR1 SQVTM and CDR2 ANQGSEA. This CDR3 has 17 residues. V shed 7 bases, J shed 5 bases, and the junction held 13 bases outside the gene matches. CDR3 amino acids: CSASGLAGGSFRETQYF. CDR3 nucleotide sequence: TGCAGCGCATCGGGACTAGCGGGAGGGTCCTTTCGGGAGACCCAGTACTTC.

This chain connects TRBV27 to TRBJ2-3; D perhaps matches TRBD2 (5 bases). The CDR3 is 18 amino acids. Deletions cut 3 bases from V and 1 base from J, with 20 bases between. Germline CDR1 reads MNHEY; CDR2 reads SMNVEV (reference sequence). The CDR3 coding sequence is TGTGCCAGCAGTTTTGCCCCCACGGAGCTGGGAGGCACAGATACGCAGTATTTT. Protein: CASSFAPTELGGTDTQYF.